These 6 T cell receptor beta chains share one sample of origin, sequenced in a study of graft-versus-host responses after intestinal transplantation. These TCRs are of unknown antigen specificity. Clones were read by immunoSEQ multiplex PCR, and TCRdb kept only the in-frame ones, dropping some. The sample holds approximately 76,000 clones, about 80% seen once. Sequenced here: unstimulated CD4+ T cells sorted from spleen or lymph node cells, sampled before transplant. These receptors were taken from a human donor who was the organ donor for an intestinal transplant.

Of note for this clone: At one boundary the junction diverges from the germline segment, which might be a read error. The genes are TRBV27 and TRBJ2-5, with TRBD1 matching 8 bases. CDR1 and CDR2 (germline): MNHEY, SMNVEV (reference sequence). This CDR3 has 15 amino acids. As DNA, the CDR3 is TGTGCCAGCAGTTTCTACGGGACAGGCCAAGGGACCCAGTACTTC. It encodes CASSFYGTGQGTQYF.

The chain combines TRBV11-1 with TRBJ2-3, with TRBD2 matching over 7 bases. This CDR3 spans 16 amino acids. Germline-derived CDR1 and CDR2 are SGHAT and FQDESV (reference sequence). Trimming removed 5 bases from V and 0 bases from J; junction bases left unmatched: 8. The CDR3 bases are TGTGCCAGCAGCCCGCTGTGGGAGGGGAGCACAGATACGCAGTATTTT. Protein sequence: CASSPLWEGSTDTQYF.

V gene TRBV4-1 combines with J gene TRBJ2-1, with 7 nucleotides matching TRBD1. The CDR3 contains 15 residues. The V segment lost 3 bases and the J segment 5 bases; nucleotides outside the gene matches: 7. CDR1 and CDR2 (germline): MGHRA, YSYEKL. CDR3 sequence: CASSHGTGADNEQFF. CDR3 in DNA: TGCGCCAGCAGCCACGGAACAGGGGCTGACAATGAGCAGTTCTTC.

The rearrangement joins TRBV4-3 to TRBJ1-2, with D tentatively TRBD1 (5 bases). V lost 1 base and J lost 5, with 14 bases in between. Germline CDR1 and CDR2: LGHNA and YSLEER. The CDR3 spans 15 residues. Here the CDR3 DNA reads TGCGCCAGCAGCCAAGGGGGTCAGGGTGGTTATGGCTACACCTTC. This encodes CASSQGGQGGYGYTF.

The chain links TRBV14 to TRBJ2-7; tentatively, D is TRBD2 (6 bases). From germline, CDR1 is SGHDN and CDR2 FVKESK. Trimming stripped 6 bases from V and 3 bases from J, with 12 bases between. The CDR3 is made up of 13 amino acids. The CDR3 loop reads CASRAGGNYEQYV. CDR3 sequence (DNA): TGTGCCAGCAGAGCCGGGGGTAACTACGAGCAGTACGTC.

V usage is TRBV5-4 and J usage is TRBJ2-1, with TRBD1 identical over 8 bases. V gave up 0 bases and J gave up 7 bases; unmatched junction bases: 9. This CDR3 comprises 16 residues. Germline V gives CDR1 SGHNT, CDR2 YYREEE (reference sequence). Here the CDR3 DNA reads TGTGCCAGCAGCTTGGGCCCATGGCAGGGGGCGAATGAGCAGTTCTTC. Translated: CASSLGPWQGANEQFF.